This T cell receptor (beta chain) was profiled in a study of Ad26.COV2.S vaccination and SARS-CoV-2 variants. Study summary: The vaccine Ad26.COV2.S was put into the muscle once, or twice with 56 days between.

Data came from immunoSEQ multiplex PCR; TCRdb stores just in-frame clones and leaves some out. The sample contains 400,000 to 450,000 clones, about 92% of which appear only once. Study-wide points: Quantification of TCR breadth and depth may have yielded underestimates of total T cell responses. While placebo recipients had lower spike-specific TCR breadth, vaccine recipients had more.

Specified treatment: around 19 received Ad26.COV2.S at low or high dose, single or two shots; 5 received placebo; per-sample allocation not given. The investigators took samples on day 63 after the first vaccine or placebo injection. The administered vaccine (an Ad26 vector) expressed Wuhan-strain SARS-CoV-2 spike. Turning to this clone: What it binds is unknown.

The CDR3 totals 14 residues. Trimming took off 3 bases at V and 2 bases at J, with 9 bases between the two ends. Per the germline V gene, CDR1 is LNHDA and CDR2 is SQIVND (reference sequence). This receptor was identified in a person aged 18-65 years who received the Ad26.COV2.S COVID-19 vaccine or a placebo. The chain uses TRBV19 and TRBJ2-3, with D possibly being TRBD2 (5 bases). Sample: peripheral blood, taken in a trial of Ad26.COV2.S vaccine versus placebo. The CDR3 loop reads CASSIVGATDTQYF. The CDR3 DNA reads TGTGCCAGTAGTATTGTGGGAGCCACAGATACGCAGTATTTT. The whole variable domain, filled in from reference TRBV19 and TRBJ2-3, reads DGGITQSPKYLFRKEGQNVTLSCEQNLNHDAMYWYRQDPGQGLRLIYYSQIVNDFQKGDIAEGYSVSREKKESFPLTVTSAQKNPTAFYLCASSIVGATDTQYFGPGTRLTVL.